This T cell receptor (beta chain) was retrieved from a study of cytomegalovirus exposure and HLA in healthy donors. V was trimmed by 2 bases and J by 0 bases, leaving 5 bases between them. Germline loops: CDR1 MNHEY, CDR2 SVGAGI. This CDR3 is built from 14 residues. The table came from immunoSEQ multiplex PCR; TCRdb's copy has only in-frame clones and leaves some out. The sample lists more than 75,000 clones, 90% to 95% occurring once. Study-wide findings and caveats: Researchers reported that a few CMV-associated chains were confirmed in vitro as CMV antigen-specific. A list of approximately 160 TCR beta chains associated with cytomegalovirus was given.

About this clone itself: Its antigen is unidentified.

The sample consisted of PBMCs. This receptor was taken from a man in his late teens or twenties in good health and CMV-seronegative. The chain recombines TRBV6-5 with TRBJ1-5; D not resolved. CDR3 region: CASSYGSSNQPQHF. As DNA, the CDR3 is TGTGCCAGCAGTTACGGCAGTAGCAATCAGCCCCAGCATTTT.